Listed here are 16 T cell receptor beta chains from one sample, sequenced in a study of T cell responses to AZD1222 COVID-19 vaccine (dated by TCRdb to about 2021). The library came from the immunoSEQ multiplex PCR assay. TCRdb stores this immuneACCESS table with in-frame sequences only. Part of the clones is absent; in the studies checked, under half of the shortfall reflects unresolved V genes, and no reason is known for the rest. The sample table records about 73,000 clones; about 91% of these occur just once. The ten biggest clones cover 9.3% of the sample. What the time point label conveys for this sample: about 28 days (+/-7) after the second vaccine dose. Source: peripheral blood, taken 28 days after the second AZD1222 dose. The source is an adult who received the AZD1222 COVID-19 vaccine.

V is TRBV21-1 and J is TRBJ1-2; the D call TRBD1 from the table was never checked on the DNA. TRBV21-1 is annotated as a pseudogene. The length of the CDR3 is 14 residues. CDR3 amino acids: CASSKGQGSYGYTF. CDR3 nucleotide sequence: TGTGCCAGCAGCAAAGGACAGGGGAGCTATGGCTACACCTTC.

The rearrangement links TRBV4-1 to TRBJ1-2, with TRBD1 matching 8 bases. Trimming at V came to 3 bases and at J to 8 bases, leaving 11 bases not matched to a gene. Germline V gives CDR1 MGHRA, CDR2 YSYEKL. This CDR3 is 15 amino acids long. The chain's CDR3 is CASSQLPGQVGGYTF. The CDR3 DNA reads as TGCGCCAGCAGCCAGCTTCCGGGACAGGTAGGCGGCTACACCTTC.

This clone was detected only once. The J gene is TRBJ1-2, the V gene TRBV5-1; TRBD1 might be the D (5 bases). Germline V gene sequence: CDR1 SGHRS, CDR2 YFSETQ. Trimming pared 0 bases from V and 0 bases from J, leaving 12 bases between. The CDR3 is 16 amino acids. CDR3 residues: CASSLAGTSSNYGYTF. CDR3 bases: TGCGCCAGCAGCTTGGCGGGGACTTCTTCTAACTATGGCTACACCTTC.

The CDR3 sequence: CASSLPSSNQPQHF. In DNA form, the CDR3 reads TGTGCCAGCAGCCTACCATCGAGCAATCAGCCCCAGCATTTT. The chain carries TRBV25-1 and TRBJ1-5; no clear D gene. The CDR3 sequence is 14 residues long. V gave up 6 bases and J gave up 1 base, with 10 bases separating them. From germline, CDR1 is MGHDK and CDR2 SYGVNS.

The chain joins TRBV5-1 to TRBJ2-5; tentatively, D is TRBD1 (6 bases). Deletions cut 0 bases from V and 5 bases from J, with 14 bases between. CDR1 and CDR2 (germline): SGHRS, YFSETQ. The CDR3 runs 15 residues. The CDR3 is CASSLANGRGETQYF. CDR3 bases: TGCGCCAGCAGCTTGGCCAACGGTAGGGGGGAGACCCAGTACTTC.

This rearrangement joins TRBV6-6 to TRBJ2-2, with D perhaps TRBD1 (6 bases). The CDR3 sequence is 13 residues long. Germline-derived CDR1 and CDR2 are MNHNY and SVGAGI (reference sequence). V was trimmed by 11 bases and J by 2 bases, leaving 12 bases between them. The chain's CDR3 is CAEGRGNTGELFF. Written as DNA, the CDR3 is TGTGCCGAAGGCAGGGGAAACACCGGGGAGCTGTTTTTT.

The CDR3 protein is CASSGGMPLPGANVLTF. The DNA of the CDR3 is TGTGCCAGTAGCGGCGGGATGCCCCTCCCTGGGGCCAACGTCCTGACTTTC. The J gene is TRBJ2-6, the V gene TRBV19; D may be TRBD2 (6 bases). V was cut by 6 bases and J by 2 bases, with 17 bases left in between. This CDR3 region has 17 residues. Looked up from germline, CDR1 is LNHDA and CDR2 is SQIVND (reference sequence).

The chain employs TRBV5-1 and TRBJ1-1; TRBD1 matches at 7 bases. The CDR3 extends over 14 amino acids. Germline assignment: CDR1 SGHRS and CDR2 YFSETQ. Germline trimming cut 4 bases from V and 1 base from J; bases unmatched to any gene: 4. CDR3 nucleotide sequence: TGCGCCAGCAGCAGAGGGACAGAGAACACTGAAGCTTTCTTT. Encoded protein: CASSRGTENTEAFF.

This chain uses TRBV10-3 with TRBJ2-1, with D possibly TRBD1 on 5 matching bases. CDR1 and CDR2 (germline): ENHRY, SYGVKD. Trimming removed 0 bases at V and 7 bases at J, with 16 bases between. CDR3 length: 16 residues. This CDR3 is CAISESWQGLRNEQFF. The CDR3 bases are TGTGCCATCAGTGAGTCGTGGCAGGGCCTGAGAAATGAGCAGTTCTTC.

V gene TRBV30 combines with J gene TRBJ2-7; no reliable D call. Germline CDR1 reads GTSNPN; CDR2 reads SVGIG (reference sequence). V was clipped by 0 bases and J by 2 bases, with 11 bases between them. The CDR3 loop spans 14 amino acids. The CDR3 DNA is TGTGCCTGGAGTGTCAGGCTACCGCCCTACGAGCAGTACTTC. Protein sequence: CAWSVRLPPYEQYF.

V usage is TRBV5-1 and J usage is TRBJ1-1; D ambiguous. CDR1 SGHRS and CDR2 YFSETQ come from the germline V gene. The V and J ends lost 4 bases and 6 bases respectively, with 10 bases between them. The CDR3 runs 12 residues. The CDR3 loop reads CASSLPNPEAFF. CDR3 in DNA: TGCGCCAGCAGCCTCCCCAATCCTGAAGCTTTCTTT.

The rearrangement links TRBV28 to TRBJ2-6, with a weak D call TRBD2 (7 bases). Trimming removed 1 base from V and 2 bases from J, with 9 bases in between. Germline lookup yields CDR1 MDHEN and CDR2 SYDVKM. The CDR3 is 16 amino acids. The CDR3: CASSLSGGAGANVLTF. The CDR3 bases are TGTGCCAGCAGTTTATCGGGGGGCGCTGGGGCCAACGTCCTGACTTTC.

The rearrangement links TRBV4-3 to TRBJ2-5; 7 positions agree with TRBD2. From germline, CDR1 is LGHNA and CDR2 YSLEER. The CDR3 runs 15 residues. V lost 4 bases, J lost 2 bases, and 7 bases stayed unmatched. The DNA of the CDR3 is TGCGCCAGCAGCCGGCGCGGCGGGGGACAAGAGACCCAGTACTTC. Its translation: CASSRRGGGQETQYF.

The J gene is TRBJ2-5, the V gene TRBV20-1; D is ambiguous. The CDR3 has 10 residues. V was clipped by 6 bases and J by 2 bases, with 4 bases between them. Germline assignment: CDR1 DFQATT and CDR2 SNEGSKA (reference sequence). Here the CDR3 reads CSAGQETQYF. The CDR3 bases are TGCAGTGCAGGGCAAGAGACCCAGTACTTC.

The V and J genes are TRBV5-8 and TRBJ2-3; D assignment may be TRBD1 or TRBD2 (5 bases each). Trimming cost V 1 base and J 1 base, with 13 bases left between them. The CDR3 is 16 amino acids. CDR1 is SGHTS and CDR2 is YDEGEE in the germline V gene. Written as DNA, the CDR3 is TGTGCCAGCAGCTTGTTGGACCTGGGGGGCACAGATACGCAGTATTTT. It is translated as CASSLLDLGGTDTQYF.

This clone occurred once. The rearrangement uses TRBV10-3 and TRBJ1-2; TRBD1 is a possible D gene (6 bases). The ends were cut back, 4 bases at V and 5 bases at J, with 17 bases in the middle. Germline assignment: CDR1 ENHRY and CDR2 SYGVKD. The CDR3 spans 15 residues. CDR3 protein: CAISGQGGGQYGYTF. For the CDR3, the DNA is TGTGCCATCAGTGGCCAGGGCGGGGGCCAGTATGGCTACACCTTC.